This T cell receptor beta chain was sequenced for a study of blood T cell repertoires in COVID-19. At least ten counts were recorded for this clone. Germline values: CDR1 LNHDA, CDR2 SQIVND (reference sequence). The V end lost 3 bases, the J end lost 6 bases, and 12 bases lay between the germline ends. The CDR3 totals 13 residues. Generated by immunoSEQ multiplex PCR, the TCRdb table keeps only in-frame clones and is missing some. This sample yields roughly 68,000 clones, of which roughly 80% are seen a single time; 8.8% belongs to the top ten. The TCR was taken from a man aged 50 or older with active COVID-19. This chain connects TRBV19 to TRBJ2-7; D might be TRBD1 (5 bases). Material: peripheral blood. CDR3 in amino acids: CASSMGPAAEQYF. The CDR3 DNA is TGTGCCAGTAGTATGGGGCCCGCCGCCGAGCAGTACTTC.